This T cell receptor (beta chain) derives from a study of T cell responses to AZD1222 COVID-19 vaccine. Study-wide results and limits: It was only after the peak T cell response that any repertoires were sampled. The donor cohort was predominantly white British with a female majority, and clonal diversity may have been underestimated. Spike-specific TCR depth and breadth grew after two AZD1222 doses. The span of vaccine-associated CD4 TCRs extended across spike, with dominance at 160-218 and 743-854.

CDR1 and CDR2 (germline): LGHNA, YSLEER. With 3 bases clipped from V and 8 bases from J, the junction kept 10 bases outside the gene matches. The CDR3 consists of 17 residues. Comments on this clone: Its antigen is still unknown.

Sequencing used immunoSEQ multiplex PCR; TCRdb keeps in-frame clones, though not all of them. Of about 100,000 clones in the sample, around 85% are singletons; the top ten hold 5% to 6.5%. This receptor was obtained from an adult in good health. V and J are TRBV4-3 and TRBJ2-1; 13 bases map to TRBD2. Specimen: peripheral blood, collected on day 0 of AZD1222 vaccination. The CDR3 loop is CASSQRTSGSLAHEQFF. CDR3 bases: TGCGCCAGCAGCCAGCGGACTAGCGGGAGTTTGGCCCATGAGCAGTTCTTC.